Included here is one TCR beta chain sequence, with context. This record belongs to a study of blood T cell repertoires in COVID-19. The CDR3 covers 14 residues. Trimming removed 4 bases from V and 8 bases from J; junction bases left unmatched: 8. Germline-derived CDR1 and CDR2 are WSHSY and SAAADI. TCRdb's copy holds only in-frame clones and misses some; the assay was immunoSEQ multiplex PCR. Here the sample spans 220,000 or so clones, 80% to 85% being singletons. This clonotype originated in a woman aged 40 to 50 who had recovered from COVID-19. Sequencing input: PBMCs or T cells enriched from blood (not recorded which). The chain recombines TRBV10-2 with TRBJ1-2, with 9 bases lining up with TRBD1. The chain's CDR3 is CASSVDRGINGYTF. As DNA, the CDR3 is TGCGCCAGCAGTGTAGACAGGGGGATTAACGGCTACACCTTC.